Listed below are T cell receptor beta chains from one sample, sequenced in a study of cytomegalovirus exposure and HLA in healthy donors. Libraries were prepared by immunoSEQ multiplex PCR; TCRdb keeps only in-frame clonotypes and omits some of them. The data show 170,000 or so clones, about 77% seen once. The material sequenced was PBMCs. These receptors were taken from a man in his 60s in good health and CMV-seronegative. CDR3s include the opening cysteine and the closing phenylalanine or tryptophan. The order of the fields is J gene, clone size, V gene, CDR3 length, D gene, CDR3 DNA, CDR3 protein. D genes are given only for firm matches. Only part of the rows carry a size: once, few, many, or a class if the clone is expanded.

>TRBJ2-1|.|TRBV6-1|12|.
TGTGCCAGCAGTGAAGTGGGGGGAGAGCAGTTCTTC
CASSEVGGEQFF
>TRBJ2-5|.|TRBV7-2|13|.
TGTGCCAGCAGCCTCTCAGGGTTAGAGACCCAGTACTTC
CASSLSGLETQYF
>TRBJ1-1|once|TRBV6-6|15|.
TGTGCCAGCAGTTACTCGACGGTGGAGTTCCCTGAAGCTTTCTTT
CASSYSTVEFPEAFF
>TRBJ2-4|few|TRBV4-1|17|.
TGCGCCAGCAGCCAAGGTGACAGTCAACTAGCCAAAAACATTCAGTACTTC
CASSQGDSQLAKNIQYF
>TRBJ2-2|.|TRBV19|14|.
TGTGCCAGTAGTATCCGCAGGGCCACCGGGGAGCTGTTTTTT
CASSIRRATGELFF
>TRBJ2-4|few|TRBV2|16|.
TGTGCCAGCAGTGCGCAGGGCCCCTCCACCAAAAACATTCAGTACTTC
CASSAQGPSTKNIQYF
>TRBJ2-1|once|TRBV19|16|TRBD2
TGTGCCAGTAGTAATTTAATGGCGGGAGGGTTCAATGAGCAGTTCTTC
CASSNLMAGGFNEQFF
>TRBJ1-4|once|TRBV7-3|13|.
TGTGCCAGCAGCTCCGGGACTGGACGAAAACTGTTTTTT
CASSSGTGRKLFF
>TRBJ2-4|.|TRBV19|16|TRBD1
TGTGCCAGTACCCGGACAGGGGGTTTATTCGGTGACATTCAGTACTTC
CASTRTGGLFGDIQYF
>TRBJ2-2|.|TRBV4-3|15|.
TGCGCCAGCAGCCAAGATCAGGGTGGCACCGGGGAGCTGTTTTTT
CASSQDQGGTGELFF
>TRBJ1-2|.|TRBV2|13|TRBD1
TGTGCCAGCAGCGAGAGAACCGGGACAGGGACTACCTTC
CASSERTGTGTTF